The 26 T cell receptor beta chains in this list originate from one sample, sequenced in a study of blood T cell repertoires in COVID-19. Produced via immunoSEQ multiplex PCR; TCRdb's table is partial and in-frame only. The sample carries approximately 100,000 clones, about three quarters recorded once. The source material was peripheral blood. The receptors stem from a man at least 80 years old with acute or convalescent COVID-19.

The chain joins TRBV7-3 to TRBJ2-1, with a weak D call TRBD1 (6 bases). The length of the CDR3 is 13 residues. The V gene lost 5 bases and the J gene lost 9 bases, with 14 bases spanning the gap. The V gene's germline CDR1 is SGHTA and CDR2 FQGTGA. The DNA of the CDR3 is TGTGCCAGCAGCGTCTCTACAGGGTTTGAGCAGTTCTTC. This sequence encodes CASSVSTGFEQFF.

V is TRBV4-3 and J is TRBJ1-4, with a possible D match to TRBD1 (5 bases). Germline V lookup: CDR1 LGHNA, CDR2 YSLEER. The V end lost 3 bases, the J end lost 5 bases, and 16 bases lay between the germline ends. This CDR3 has 16 residues. The CDR3 DNA sequence: TGCGCCAGCAGCCACACAATGGTCAGGGAAAATGAAAAACTGTTTTTT. Translated: CASSHTMVRENEKLFF.

V is TRBV7-2 and J is TRBJ2-5; tentative D call: TRBD1 (5 bases). Trimming cost V 4 bases and J 2 bases, with 17 bases left between them. The CDR3 runs to 16 residues. The V gene's germline CDR1 is SGHTA and CDR2 FQGNSA. For the CDR3, the DNA is TGTGCCAGCAGCTACCCAGGCCAAGGGGATCAAGAGACCCAGTACTTC. Encoded protein: CASSYPGQGDQETQYF.

The genes are TRBV7-9 and TRBJ1-4; maybe TRBD1 (6 bases). This CDR3 spans 16 amino acids. The germline gives CDR1 SEHNR, CDR2 FQNEAQ (reference sequence). With 4 bases removed from V and 0 bases from J, the gap between germline ends came to 12 bases. The CDR3 protein is CASSSTGPATNEKLFF. CDR3 coding DNA: TGTGCCAGCAGCTCGACAGGACCCGCAACTAATGAAAAACTGTTTTTT.

The chain joins TRBV5-1 to TRBJ2-3, with D possibly being TRBD2 (6 bases). CDR1 is SGHRS and CDR2 is YFSETQ in the germline V gene. The CDR3 has 16 residues. Trimming took off 4 bases at V and 2 bases at J, with 17 bases between the two ends. CDR3 sequence reads: CASSEGRAGFTDTQYF. CDR3 nucleotide sequence: TGCGCCAGCAGCGAAGGCCGGGCGGGATTCACAGATACGCAGTATTTT.

The V and J genes are TRBV29-1 and TRBJ2-1, with 7 bases lining up with TRBD1. With 4 bases clipped from V and 8 bases from J, the junction kept 17 bases outside the gene matches. CDR1 is SQVTM and CDR2 is ANQGSEA in the germline V gene. The CDR3 consists of 16 residues. The CDR3 loop reads CSVVRFDRDSLYEQFF. The CDR3 region has the DNA TGCAGCGTTGTAAGATTCGACAGGGACAGTCTCTATGAGCAGTTCTTC.

V is TRBV7-9 and J is TRBJ2-7; the D gene is possibly TRBD2 (6 bases). The CDR3 is 15 amino acids. The germline V gene has CDR1 SEHNR and CDR2 FQNEAQ (reference sequence). V was trimmed by 5 bases and J by 5 bases, leaving 19 bases between them. CDR3: CASSPRGLAKDEQYF. For the CDR3, the DNA is TGTGCCAGCAGCCCCCGAGGGCTAGCGAAGGACGAGCAGTACTTC.

V is TRBV28 and J is TRBJ2-7; D is perhaps TRBD2 (5 bases). The CDR3 is 11 residues long. Germline values: CDR1 MDHEN, CDR2 SYDVKM. With 2 bases removed from V and 7 bases from J, the gap between germline ends came to 6 bases. The CDR3 coding sequence is TGTGCCAGCAGTTTAGAGGGTGAGCAGTACTTC. The encoded protein is CASSLEGEQYF.

This chain uses TRBV19 with TRBJ2-4, with 8 bases fitting TRBD2. Germline CDR1 LNHDA, CDR2 SQIVND (reference sequence). With 4 bases clipped from V and 7 bases from J, the junction kept 9 bases outside the gene matches. The CDR3 length is 15 residues. The CDR3 sequence is CASSTREGLWNIQYF. The CDR3 region has the DNA TGTGCCAGTAGTACCCGGGAGGGCCTTTGGAACATTCAGTACTTC.

The chain recombines TRBV5-1 with TRBJ1-5, with D hard to call. V shed 2 bases and J shed 2 bases, with 5 bases lying between them. Germline values: CDR1 SGHRS, CDR2 YFSETQ. The CDR3 sequence is 13 residues long. The CDR3 nucleotides are TGCGCCAGCAGCTTCGGGGGCAATCAGCCCCAGCATTTT. It encodes CASSFGGNQPQHF.

This clone occurred a few times. V and J are TRBV7-2 and TRBJ2-7, with D possibly TRBD2 on 6 matching bases. This CDR3 is 15 amino acids long. Germline V gives CDR1 SGHTA, CDR2 FQGNSA. Trimming cost V 5 bases and J 2 bases, with 16 bases left between them. CDR3 in amino acids: CASSQGAGTTYEQYF. Written as DNA, the CDR3 is TGTGCCAGCAGCCAAGGGGCGGGGACCACCTACGAGCAGTACTTC.

The V gene is TRBV6-4, the J gene TRBJ1-6, with 9 nucleotides matching TRBD1. The CDR3 runs to 15 residues. Germline CDR1 MRHNA, CDR2 SNTAGT. Unmatched junction bases numbered 9, after V lost 5 bases and J lost 10 bases. The CDR3 region is CASSRDRDRESPLHF. In nucleotides, the CDR3 is TGTGCCAGCAGTCGGGACAGGGACCGGGAATCACCCCTCCACTTT.

The chain is built from TRBV4-1 and TRBJ2-6, with unresolved D. Deletions cut 0 bases from V and 5 bases from J, with 2 bases between. The CDR3 covers 13 residues. CDR1 and CDR2 (germline): MGHRA, YSYEKL. In DNA form, the CDR3 reads TGCGCCAGCAGCCAAGATAGGGCCAACGTCCTGACTTTC. As protein: CASSQDRANVLTF.

The chain couples TRBV3-1 (or the pseudogene TRBV3-2) to TRBJ2-7, with D hard to call. V was clipped by 0 bases and J by 6 bases, with 9 bases between them. From germline, CDR1 is LGHDT and CDR2 YNNKEL (reference sequence). The CDR3 is 13 residues long. This chain's CDR3 is CASSQDLSGEQYF. CDR3 coding DNA: TGTGCCAGCAGCCAAGACCTGTCGGGCGAGCAGTACTTC.

The chain is built from TRBV28 and TRBJ1-2; the D gene is possibly TRBD1 (6 bases). V lost 5 bases and J 2 bases, leaving 9 bases between the germline ends. Germline assignment: CDR1 MDHEN and CDR2 SYDVKM. CDR3 length: 13 residues. This CDR3 reads CASSVQGNYGYTF. CDR3 DNA sequence: TGTGCCAGCAGTGTCCAGGGGAACTATGGCTACACCTTC.

The chain carries TRBV4-1 and TRBJ2-6; unclear D gene. V was clipped by 4 bases and J by 2 bases, with 12 bases between them. CDR1 is MGHRA, CDR2 YSYEKL, per germline. The CDR3 has 16 residues. The CDR3 here is CASSPRSKAGANVLTF. The DNA for the CDR3 is TGCGCCAGCAGCCCGAGGAGCAAAGCTGGGGCCAACGTCCTGACTTTC.

J is TRBJ2-7 and V is TRBV7-2; 8 positions agree with TRBD1. V was clipped by 7 bases and J by 7 bases; unmatched bases: 9. The CDR3 totals 13 residues. The germline CDR1 and CDR2 sequences are SGHTA and FQGNSA. The CDR3 here is CASTARGRDEQYF. The CDR3 DNA sequence: TGTGCCAGCACAGCCAGGGGGCGGGATGAGCAGTACTTC.

This clone appeared a few times. In nucleotides, the CDR3 is TGTGCCAGCAGTGAAGGTGCTCACGGGGTGCCCCAGCATTTT. It specifies CASSEGAHGVPQHF. The chain joins TRBV2 to TRBJ1-5; the D is unclear. Germline CDR1 and CDR2: SNHLY and FYNNEI. With 1 base removed from V and 9 bases from J, the gap between germline ends came to 13 bases. There are 14 residues in the CDR3.

J is TRBJ2-5 and V is TRBV29-1; no clear D. This CDR3 is built from 12 residues. V lost 5 bases and J 4 bases, leaving 11 bases between the germline ends. Germline CDR1 SQVTM, CDR2 ANQGSEA. The CDR3 nucleotides read TGCAGCGTTCACGTGAGGCTAGAGACCCAGTACTTC. Protein: CSVHVRLETQYF.

This clone was counted only a few times. The V and J genes are TRBV28 and TRBJ1-2; TRBD1 might be the D (5 bases). The CDR3 covers 17 residues. Trimming cost V 2 bases and J 1 base, with 17 bases left between them. Germline assignment: CDR1 MDHEN and CDR2 SYDVKM. The CDR3, as DNA: TGTGCCAGCAGTTTAATCCTCCAGGGTCAGGGTAACTATGGCTACACCTTC. It is translated as CASSLILQGQGNYGYTF.

The chain joins TRBV3-1 (or the pseudogene TRBV3-2) to TRBJ1-5; a weak D match, TRBD1 (5 bases). The CDR3 has 14 amino acids. V lost 1 base and J lost 6, with 10 bases in between. Germline assignment: CDR1 LGHDT and CDR2 YNNKEL (reference sequence). The DNA of the CDR3 is TGTGCCAGCAGCCAAGGGAGGGGAATTCAGCCCCAGCATTTT. Amino acid sequence: CASSQGRGIQPQHF.

The chain joins TRBV2 to TRBJ2-3; the match to TRBD1 covers 8 bases. The germline V gene encodes CDR1 SNHLY and CDR2 FYNNEI. The V segment lost 6 bases and the J segment 12 bases; nucleotides outside the gene matches: 5. The CDR3 totals 11 residues. DNA of the CDR3: TGTGCCAGCAGGAACCAGGGGGCCCAGTATTTT. This translates into CASRNQGAQYF.

In its sample, this clone was seen once. The chain carries TRBV20-1 and TRBJ2-1; D uncertain. Trimming took off 3 bases at V and 4 bases at J, with 4 bases between the two ends. In germline, CDR1 is DFQATT, CDR2 SNEGSKA (reference sequence). This CDR3 spans 11 amino acids. CDR3 sequence reads: CSASEYNEQFF. For the CDR3, the DNA is TGCAGTGCTAGCGAGTACAATGAGCAGTTCTTC.

The chain is built from TRBV12-3 or TRBV12-4 and TRBJ2-7; a possible D gene is TRBD2 (5 bases). Trimming left V 4 bases short and J 1 base short, with 8 bases between. CDR3 size: 13 residues. DNA for the CDR3: TGTGCCAGCAGTTACGAGGGATCCTACGAGCAGTACTTC. Protein: CASSYEGSYEQYF.

This sequence joins TRBV7-9 and TRBJ2-1, with 9 bases that match TRBD2. The CDR3 has 18 amino acids. Trimming took 5 bases from V and 0 from J; bases not matched to a gene: 11. Germline V gene data show CDR1 as SEHNR and CDR2 as FQNEAQ (reference sequence). The DNA for the CDR3 is TGTGCCAGCAGCATAGAGACTAGCGGTTATTACTCCTACAATGAGCAGTTCTTC. Protein sequence: CASSIETSGYYSYNEQFF.

This clone has ten or more counts. The chain couples TRBV19 to TRBJ2-2; D ambiguous. Germline values: CDR1 LNHDA, CDR2 SQIVND (reference sequence). The CDR3 totals 14 residues. V was trimmed by 10 bases and J by 0 bases, leaving 12 bases between them. Here the CDR3 DNA reads TGTGCCACCCTAGACTTCGCGAACACCGGGGAGCTGTTTTTT. Translation: CATLDFANTGELFF.